This T cell receptor (beta chain) was identified during a study of OX40 agonist ivuxolimab in advanced cancers. Germline V lookup: CDR1 SNHLY, CDR2 FYNNEI. The CDR3 length is 15 residues. Trimming cost V 6 bases and J 3 bases; bases outside gene matches: 10. Clones were read by immunoSEQ multiplex PCR, and TCRdb kept only the in-frame ones, dropping some. In the table there are about 66,000 clones, around 87% of which are singletons. Concerning this clone: Its antigen is not known.

Study results and caveats: Expanded peripheral T-cell antigen specificity went undetermined.

This chain uses TRBV2 with TRBJ1-1, with TRBD1 identical over 7 bases. The sequence came from an adult with an advanced solid tumor such as melanoma, head and neck, liver or kidney cancer. The specimen comprised CD4+ or CD8+ T cells sorted from blood, sampled in a trial of the OX40 agonist ivuxolimab. The CDR3 sequence: CASRPSQGRDTEAFF. As DNA, the CDR3 is TGTGCCAGCAGACCCTCACAGGGGAGGGACACTGAAGCTTTCTTT.